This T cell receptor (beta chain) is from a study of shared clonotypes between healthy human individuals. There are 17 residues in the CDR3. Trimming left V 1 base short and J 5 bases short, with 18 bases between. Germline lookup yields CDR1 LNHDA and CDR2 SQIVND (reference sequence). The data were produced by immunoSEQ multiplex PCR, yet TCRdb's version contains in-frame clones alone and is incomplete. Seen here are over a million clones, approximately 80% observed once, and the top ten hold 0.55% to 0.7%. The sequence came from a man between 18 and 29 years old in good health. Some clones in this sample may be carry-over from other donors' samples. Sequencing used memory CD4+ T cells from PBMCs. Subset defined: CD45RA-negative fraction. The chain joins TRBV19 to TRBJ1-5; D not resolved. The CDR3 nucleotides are TGTGCCAGTAGTATAGGTTGGGGAACACTTAACGATCAGCCCCAGCATTTT. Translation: CASSIGWGTLNDQPQHF.